The T cell receptor beta chain described here comes from a study of T cells in Graves' hyperthyroidism and ophthalmopathy. The TCR beta CDR3 regions underwent amplification using RNA transcripts as the source. The HTBI primer set served for first-round RT-PCR of the TCR CDR3. From the multiplex PCR reads, TCRdb called clonotypes with MiXCR, one entry per CDR3 protein. The sample has 610,000 or so distinct CDR3 sequences, about half seen once. The study's findings and limits: Classification by a 13 V-J model distinguished ophthalmopathy from stable hyperthyroidism. Blood also showed most of the thyroid clonotypes that were expanded above 0.001.

V trimming: 0 bases; J trimming: 6 bases; junction bases outside the gene matches: 8. The CDR3 length is 16 residues. CDR1 and CDR2 from the germline V gene are SGHVS and FQNEAQ. At least ten counts were recorded for this clonotype. The target antigen is unknown. Exclusion of patients followed from uncontrolled infection, other autoimmune disease, pregnancy or lactation. Each diagnosis was grounded in clinical symptoms, serum thyroxine and TRAb, thyroid ultrasound, and orbital computed tomography. The source of this sequence is a woman aged 18-29 years with Graves' hyperthyroidism. V usage is TRBV7-8 and J usage is TRBJ2-7, with TRBD2 matching over 10 bases. Sequences were obtained from peripheral blood or thyroid tissue (not recorded which). This CDR3 is CASSLAPQREGREQYF. CDR3 sequence (DNA): TGTGCCAGCAGCTTAGCCCCCCAGCGGGAGGGCCGCGAGCAGTACTTC.